The rows below give T cell receptor beta chains drawn from one sample of a study of technical replicates of blood from a few donors. Measured with immunoSEQ multiplex PCR; TCRdb has only the in-frame clones, and not every one. The sample yields 55,000 to 85,000 clones, around 97% seen once. The specimen sequenced was T cells isolated from PBMCs. The receptors were gathered from a human donor in good health. CDR3s include the opening cysteine and the closing phenylalanine or tryptophan. A D gene is named only where the DNA matches it firmly. Clone size is shown for a subset of rows, as once, few, many or a class of expanded clone.

TRBD1 | NA | TRBJ2-7 | TRBV6-1 | TGTGCCAGTGACAGGGTGGGCTACGAGCAGTACTTC | CASDRVGYEQYF
NA | once | TRBJ1-5 | TRBV6-1 | TGTGCCAGTGGAAGTGAGGTTGGTCAGCCCCAGCATTTT | CASGSEVGQPQHF
TRBD1 | NA | TRBJ1-5 | TRBV19 | TGTGCCAGTAGTATGGGACAGGGGAATCAGCCCCAGCATTTT | CASSMGQGNQPQHF
NA | NA | TRBJ1-1 | TRBV6-5 | TGTGCCAGCATTGGTTCGGCCGGGGGGCTGACTGAAGCTTTCTTT | CASIGSAGGLTEAFF
NA | NA | TRBJ2-1 | TRBV15 | TGTGCCACCAGCGCTGACCACAGGAATGAGCAGTTCTTC | CATSADHRNEQFF
TRBD1 | once | TRBJ1-3 | TRBV6-1 | TGTGCCAGCAGCAGGACAGGGAATGTAAACACCATATATTTT | CASSRTGNVNTIYF
NA | NA | TRBJ2-2 | TRBV11-3 | TGTGCCGGCAAGGAGGGGACGAACACCGGGGAGCTGTTTTTT | CAGKEGTNTGELFF
NA | once | TRBJ2-3 | TRBV5-1 | TGCGCCAGCAGCTTTGGAGGTGCGGATACGCAGTATTTT | CASSFGGADTQYF
NA | NA | TRBJ1-1 | TRBV7-9 | TGTGCCAGCAGCTCCGGTGGGAGTGAAGCTTTCTTT | CASSSGGSEAFF
TRBD1 | NA | TRBJ2-6 | TRBV9 | TGTGCCAGCAGCCTAGCGACAGGGGGGAGGACTGGGGCCAACGTCCTGACTTTC | CASSLATGGRTGANVLTF
NA | NA | TRBJ2-4 | TRBV5-1 | TGCGCCAGCAGCTTCGGAGGATATCACAGCATTCAGTACTTC | CASSFGGYHSIQYF
TRBD2 | NA | TRBJ2-7 | TRBV5-1 | TGCGCCAGCAGCTTGGAGACTAGCGGGAGACCTTACGAGCAGTACTTC | CASSLETSGRPYEQYF
TRBD2 | once | TRBJ2-3 | TRBV29-1 | TGCAGCGTTGAAGCCCACGGCGGGGGGGCGGATACGCAGTATTTT | CSVEAHGGGADTQYF
TRBD2 | NA | TRBJ2-7 | TRBV4-1 | TGCGCCAGCAGCCAACCTACTAGCGGGAAGACCTACGAGCAGTACTTC | CASSQPTSGKTYEQYF
NA | NA | TRBJ1-3 | TRBV11-2 | TGTGCCAGCGGCGGTGCGGGTCCTGGAAACACCATATATTTT | CASGGAGPGNTIYF
NA | NA | TRBJ1-1 | TRBV7-3 | TGTGCCAGCAGCCCGATGGACAGCACTGAAGCTTTCTTT | CASSPMDSTEAFF
TRBD1 | once | TRBJ2-3 | TRBV6-5 | TGTGCCAGCAGCCATGACAGGGCTAGGAATACGCAGTATTTT | CASSHDRARNTQYF
NA | many | TRBJ1-2 | TRBV30 | TGTGCCTGGAGTGATGGTACACGGAGGAATGGCTACACCTTC | CAWSDGTRRNGYTF
NA | NA | TRBJ1-3 | TRBV2 | TGTGCCAGCAGACAGAATCTTGGAAACACCATATATTTT | CASRQNLGNTIYF
NA | NA | TRBJ2-1 | TRBV9 | TGTGCCAGCAGCGTAGCCGGAGATCTCTACAATGAGCAGTTCTTC | CASSVAGDLYNEQFF
NA | NA | TRBJ2-2 | TRBV19 | TGTGCCAGTAGTCCCTTGGGTCTCTCAAGGAGCACCGGGGAGCTGTTTTTT | CASSPLGLSRSTGELFF
TRBD2 | NA | TRBJ2-3 | TRBV7-9 | TGTGCCAGCAGCTTACTAGCGGGAGTCGGGGATGCGCAGTATTTT | CASSLLAGVGDAQYF
TRBD1 | NA | TRBJ2-2 | TRBV2 | TGTGCCAGCATCCCAACGACAGGGGGGATCGGGGAGCTGTTTTTT | CASIPTTGGIGELFF
NA | NA | TRBJ2-2 | TRBV6-5 | TGTGCCAGCAGCTTCAGTTGGACCGGGGAGCTGTTTTTT | CASSFSWTGELFF
NA | NA | TRBJ1-4 | TRBV9 | TGTGCCAGCAGCGTATCGGGGGGGAAACTGTTTTTT | CASSVSGGKLFF
NA | NA | TRBJ1-1 | TRBV25-1 | TGTGCCAGCAGTGTTGGACAGCTAAACACTGAAGCTTTCTTT | CASSVGQLNTEAFF
TRBD1 | NA | TRBJ1-1 | TRBV19 | TGTGCCAGTAGTTGGGACAGGGTAAACACTGAAGCTTTCTTT | CASSWDRVNTEAFF
NA | NA | TRBJ1-3 | TRBV5-1 | TGCGCCAGCAGGAGAGGAAACACCATATATTTT | CASRRGNTIYF
TRBD2 | NA | TRBJ2-5 | TRBV19 | TGTGCCAGTAGTATAGAAGGCGTAGCGGGGGGGACCCAGTACTTC | CASSIEGVAGGTQYF
NA | NA | TRBJ2-5 | TRBV19 | TGTGCCAGTAGTATCGCGAAACAAGAGACCCAGTACTTC | CASSIAKQETQYF
NA | NA | TRBJ2-1 | TRBV6-1 | TGTGCCAGCAGTGAAAGGGGTTACAATGAGCAGTTCTTC | CASSERGYNEQFF
NA | NA | TRBJ1-1 | TRBV15 | TGTGCCACCAGAGGGGGATCAGAAATGAACACTGAAGCTTTCTTT | CATRGGSEMNTEAFF
NA | NA | TRBJ1-2 | TRBV7-9 | TGTGCCAGCAGCTTGGCCTCCGAGCAACTAGGGCCTAACTATGGCTACACCTTC | CASSLASEQLGPNYGYTF
NA | NA | TRBJ1-4 | TRBV6-1 | TGTGCCAGCGGCAGGGTGGGAGAAAAACTGTTTTTT | CASGRVGEKLFF
TRBD1 | NA | TRBJ2-5 | TRBV11-2 | TGTGCCAGCAGCTCTTTCCGAGGGGACAGGGGTCGGCAAGAGACCCAGTACTTC | CASSSFRGDRGRQETQYF
TRBD1 | NA | TRBJ2-3 | TRBV13 | TGTGCCACATCGGGACAGACGACAGATACGCAGTATTTT | CATSGQTTDTQYF
NA | NA | TRBJ2-3 | TRBV28 | TGTGCCAGCAGTCCCCGACTAGACACAGATACGCAGTATTTT | CASSPRLDTDTQYF
NA | NA | TRBJ2-3 | TRBV29-1 | TGCAGCGTCAGATTCACAGATACGCAGTATTTT | CSVRFTDTQYF
NA | once | TRBJ2-1 | TRBV6-5 | TGTGCCAGCAGTAACGGGGGTGAGCAGTTCTTC | CASSNGGEQFF
NA | NA | TRBJ2-5 | TRBV11-2 | TGTGCCAGCAGCCCCAGCAGGGTGCAAGAGACCCAGTACTTC | CASSPSRVQETQYF
TRBD1 | NA | TRBJ2-1 | TRBV5-4 | TGTGCCAGCAGCCGCGTCGGGGACAGTTACAATGAGCAGTTCTTC | CASSRVGDSYNEQFF
NA | NA | TRBJ2-7 | TRBV13 | TGTGCCAGCAGCTTAAAGGTGACTAGCTCCTACGAGCAGTACTTC | CASSLKVTSSYEQYF
NA | once | TRBJ2-7 | TRBV30 | TGTGCCTGGAGCCCAACAGGCTACGAGCAGTACTTC | CAWSPTGYEQYF
TRBD1 | NA | TRBJ1-5 | TRBV27 | TGTGCCAGCAGTTTAGGGACAGGTCCCCAGCATTTT | CASSLGTGPQHF